One sample yielded the 13 T cell receptor beta chains listed below, sequenced in a study of T cell responses to AZD1222 COVID-19 vaccine. Here immunoSEQ multiplex PCR was the method, and the copy in TCRdb shows in-frame clones only, minus some. The sample has 150,000 to 200,000 clones; more than 80% are singletons. The sample was peripheral blood, taken on day 0 of AZD1222 vaccination. The receptors derive from an adult in good health.

The chain uses TRBV9 and TRBJ2-2; no clear D gene. CDR1 and CDR2 (germline): SGDLS, YYNGEE. The CDR3 runs 15 residues. V lost 1 base to trimming and J lost 1 base, with 8 bases between them. The CDR3 spells CASSVFWGNTGELFF. The CDR3 coding sequence is TGTGCCAGCAGCGTATTTTGGGGGAACACCGGGGAGCTGTTTTTT.

V is TRBV4-1 and J is TRBJ2-7, with D maybe TRBD1 (6 bases). The CDR3 is made up of 14 amino acids. Looked up from germline, CDR1 is MGHRA and CDR2 is YSYEKL. The ends were cut back, 1 base at V and 1 base at J, with 8 bases in the middle. As DNA, the CDR3 is TGCGCCAGCAGCCAAGGGACAGCTTCCTACGAGCAGTACTTC. It yields the protein CASSQGTASYEQYF.

This rearrangement joins TRBV3-1 (or the pseudogene TRBV3-2) to TRBJ2-1; D is unresolved. CDR1 is LGHDT and CDR2 is YNNKEL in the germline V gene (reference sequence). This CDR3 contains 12 residues. V lost 5 bases to trimming and J lost 3 bases, with 5 bases between them. Here the CDR3 reads CASSALYNEQFF. CDR3 coding DNA: TGTGCCAGCAGCGCTCTCTACAATGAGCAGTTCTTC.

This clone came up a few times. CDR3 nucleotides: TGCAGTGCTAGTCAGCAGCCCAGGCGAGAGACCCAGTACTTC. Protein sequence: CSASQQPRRETQYF. V and J are TRBV20-1 and TRBJ2-5; no clear D. Trimming cost V 3 bases and J 4 bases, with 15 bases left between them. Germline-derived CDR1 and CDR2 are DFQATT and SNEGSKA (reference sequence). The CDR3 has 14 residues.

The rearrangement links TRBV11-2 to TRBJ1-1; unclear D gene. CDR1 and CDR2 (germline): SGHAT, FQNNGV. Trimming took 4 bases from V and 5 from J, leaving 17 bases between them. The CDR3 is made up of 15 amino acids. CDR3 amino acids: CASSSRPPRRTEAFF. CDR3 bases: TGTGCCAGCAGCTCCCGTCCCCCGCGGCGTACTGAAGCTTTCTTT. Combining the CDR3 with reference TRBV11-2 and TRBJ1-1 gives the whole variable domain EAGVAQSPRYKIIEKRQSVAFWCNPISGHATLYWYQQILGQGPKLLIQFQNNGVVDDSQLPKDRFSAERLKGVDSTLKIQPAKLEDSAVYLCASSSRPPRRTEAFFGQGTRLTVV.

The V and J genes are TRBV14 and TRBJ1-2; D gene ambiguous. Trimming stripped 7 bases from V and 3 bases from J, with 9 bases between. The germline gives CDR1 SGHDN, CDR2 FVKESK. This CDR3 region has 12 residues. CDR3 DNA sequence: TGTGCCAGCAAAGGCATGGACTATGGCTACACCTTC. It is translated as CASKGMDYGYTF.

This rearrangement joins TRBV6-5 to TRBJ2-3, with 15 bases matching TRBD2. Trimming took 9 bases from V and 6 from J; bases not matched to a gene: 4. The germline gives CDR1 MNHEY, CDR2 SVGAGI. This CDR3 spans 14 amino acids. Here the CDR3 reads CASRTSGGVDTQYF. In nucleotides, the CDR3 is TGTGCCAGTCGGACTAGCGGGGGGGTTGATACGCAGTATTTT.

The rearrangement links TRBV7-6 to TRBJ1-2; D unresolved. From germline, CDR1 is SGHVS and CDR2 FNYEAQ. The germline V and J ends were trimmed by 5 bases and 3 bases, with 16 bases remaining between them. This CDR3 contains 15 residues. The CDR3 region has the DNA TGTGCCAGCAGCCGAGGGCTCCTCCCGTACTATGGCTACACCTTC. Protein product: CASSRGLLPYYGYTF.

V gene TRBV13 combines with J gene TRBJ2-7; 8 bases agree with TRBD1. V gave up 5 bases and J gave up 2 bases; unmatched junction bases: 8. This CDR3 is 15 amino acids long. The germline CDR1 and CDR2 sequences are PRHDT and FYEKMQ (reference sequence). This chain's CDR3 is CASSLGQGLPYEQYF. The CDR3 bases are TGTGCCAGCAGCCTTGGACAGGGACTCCCCTACGAGCAGTACTTC.

J is TRBJ1-3 and V is TRBV5-6; D call uncertain. The ends were cut back, 0 bases at V and 2 bases at J, with 6 bases in the middle. CDR3 length: 14 amino acids. Germline CDR1 and CDR2: SGHDT and YYEEEE. The CDR3 DNA reads as TGTGCCAGCAGCTTGGGGGTCCCTGGAAACACCATATATTTT. Translating it yields CASSLGVPGNTIYF.

The V call is TRBV6-2 or TRBV6-3, the J call TRBJ1-1, with 8 bases that match TRBD1. The germline V gene has CDR1 MNHEY and CDR2 SVGEGT. The CDR3 is made up of 18 amino acids. V was clipped by 0 bases and J by 0 bases; unmatched bases: 9. The CDR3 DNA reads TGTGCCAGCAGTTACTCCGGGGACAGGCAGTATATGAACACTGAAGCTTTCTTT. Amino acid sequence: CASSYSGDRQYMNTEAFF.

The chain links TRBV12-5 to TRBJ2-7; D may be TRBD2 (6 bases). The V end was cut by 3 bases, the J end by 0 bases, with 9 bases between. The germline V gene encodes CDR1 LGHNT and CDR2 FRNRAP. The CDR3 runs 14 residues. In DNA, the CDR3 is TGTGCTAGTGGTTTTCGGGGGAGCTCCTACGAGCAGTACTTC. Translating it yields CASGFRGSSYEQYF. The full variable domain, completed using reference TRBV12-5 and TRBJ2-7, is DARVTQTPRHKVTEMGQEVTMRCQPILGHNTVFWYRQTMMQGLELLAYFRNRAPLDDSGMPKDRFSAEMPDATLATLKIQPSEPRDSAVYFCASGFRGSSYEQYFGPGTRLTVT.

This chain connects TRBV5-1 to TRBJ1-4, with D unresolved. Per germline, CDR1 SGHRS and CDR2 YFSETQ. The CDR3 covers 14 residues. The V end lost 4 bases, the J end lost 4 bases, and 11 bases lay between the germline ends. The CDR3 sequence is CASSLDGYNEKLFF. The CDR3 DNA is TGCGCCAGCAGCCTGGACGGATATAATGAAAAACTGTTTTTT.